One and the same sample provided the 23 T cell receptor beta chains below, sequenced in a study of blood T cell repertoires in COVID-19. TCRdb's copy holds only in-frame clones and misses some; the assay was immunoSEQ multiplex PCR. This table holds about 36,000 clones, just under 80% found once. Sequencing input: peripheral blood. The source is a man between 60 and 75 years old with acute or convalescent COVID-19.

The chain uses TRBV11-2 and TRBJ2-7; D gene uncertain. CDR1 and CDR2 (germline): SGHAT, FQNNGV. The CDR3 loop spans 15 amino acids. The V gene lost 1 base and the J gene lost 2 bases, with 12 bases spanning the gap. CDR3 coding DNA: TGTGCCAGCAGCTTAGTAGCCACACATCCCTACGAGCAGTACTTC. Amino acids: CASSLVATHPYEQYF. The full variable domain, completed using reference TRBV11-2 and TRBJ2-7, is EAGVAQSPRYKIIEKRQSVAFWCNPISGHATLYWYQQILGQGPKLLIQFQNNGVVDDSQLPKDRFSAERLKGVDSTLKIQPAKLEDSAVYLCASSLVATHPYEQYFGPGTRLTVT.

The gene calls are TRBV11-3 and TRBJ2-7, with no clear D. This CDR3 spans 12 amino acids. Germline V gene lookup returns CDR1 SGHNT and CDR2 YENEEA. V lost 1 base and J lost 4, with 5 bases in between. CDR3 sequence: CASSLVEYEQYF. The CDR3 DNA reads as TGTGCCAGCAGCTTAGTCGAGTACGAGCAGTACTTC. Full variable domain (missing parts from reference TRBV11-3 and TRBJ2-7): EAGVVQSPRYKIIEKKQPVAFWCNPISGHNTLYWYLQNLGQGPELLIRYENEEAVDDSQLPKDRFSAERLKGVDSTLKIQPAELGDSAVYLCASSLVEYEQYFGPGTRLTVT.

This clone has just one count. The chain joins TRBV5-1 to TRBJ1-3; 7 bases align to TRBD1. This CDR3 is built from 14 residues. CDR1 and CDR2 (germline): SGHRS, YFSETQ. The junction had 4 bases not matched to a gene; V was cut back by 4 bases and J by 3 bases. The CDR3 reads CASSPRQGGNTIYF. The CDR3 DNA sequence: TGCGCCAGCAGCCCCCGACAGGGTGGAAACACCATATATTTT.

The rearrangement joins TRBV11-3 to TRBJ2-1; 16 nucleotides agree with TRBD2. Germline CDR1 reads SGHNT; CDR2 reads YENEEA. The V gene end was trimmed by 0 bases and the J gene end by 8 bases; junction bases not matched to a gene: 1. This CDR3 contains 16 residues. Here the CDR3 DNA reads TGTGCCAGCAGCTTAGAGGGACTAGCGGGAGGGGATGAGCAGTTCTTC. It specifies CASSLEGLAGGDEQFF.

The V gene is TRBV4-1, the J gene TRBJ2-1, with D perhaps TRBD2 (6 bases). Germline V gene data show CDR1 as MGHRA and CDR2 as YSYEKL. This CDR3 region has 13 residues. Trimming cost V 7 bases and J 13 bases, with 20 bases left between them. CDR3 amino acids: CASTNHGTDLQFF. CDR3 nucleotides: TGCGCCAGCACCAACCACGGGACTGATCTACAGTTCTTC.

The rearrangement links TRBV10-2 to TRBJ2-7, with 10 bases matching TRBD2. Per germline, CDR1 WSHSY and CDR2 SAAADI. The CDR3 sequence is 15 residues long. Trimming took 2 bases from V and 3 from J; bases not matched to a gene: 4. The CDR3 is CASSEQLAGVYEQYF. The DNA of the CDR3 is TGCGCCAGCAGTGAGCAGCTAGCGGGAGTCTACGAGCAGTACTTC.

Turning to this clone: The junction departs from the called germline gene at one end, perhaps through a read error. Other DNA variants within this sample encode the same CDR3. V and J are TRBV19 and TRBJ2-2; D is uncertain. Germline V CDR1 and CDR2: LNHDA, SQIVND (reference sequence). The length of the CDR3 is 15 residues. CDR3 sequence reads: CASSRRNSNTGELFF. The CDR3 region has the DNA TGTGCCAGCAGTAGACGAAACAGCAACACCGGGGAGCTGTTTTTT.

The DNA of the CDR3 is TGTGCCAGTAGTATAGCGGGAGGCACAACCTACGAGCAGTACTTC. It specifies CASSIAGGTTYEQYF. The rearrangement uses TRBV19 and TRBJ2-7, with 7 positions matching TRBD2. CDR3 length equals 15 residues. The germline gives CDR1 LNHDA, CDR2 SQIVND (reference sequence). V dropped 1 base and J dropped 2; count of bases not matched to a gene: 5.

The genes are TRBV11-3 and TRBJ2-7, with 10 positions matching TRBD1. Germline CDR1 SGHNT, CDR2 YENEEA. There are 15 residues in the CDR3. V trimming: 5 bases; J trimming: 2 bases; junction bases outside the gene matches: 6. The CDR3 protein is CASSVGTGAPYEQYF. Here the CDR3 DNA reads TGTGCCAGCAGCGTCGGGACAGGGGCGCCCTACGAGCAGTACTTC.

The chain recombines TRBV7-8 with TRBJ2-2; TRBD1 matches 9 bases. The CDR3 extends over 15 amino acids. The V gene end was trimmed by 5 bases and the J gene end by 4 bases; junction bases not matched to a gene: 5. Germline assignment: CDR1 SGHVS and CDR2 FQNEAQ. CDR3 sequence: CASSLRDRVTGELFF. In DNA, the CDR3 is TGTGCCAGCAGCCTACGGGACAGGGTCACCGGGGAGCTGTTTTTT.

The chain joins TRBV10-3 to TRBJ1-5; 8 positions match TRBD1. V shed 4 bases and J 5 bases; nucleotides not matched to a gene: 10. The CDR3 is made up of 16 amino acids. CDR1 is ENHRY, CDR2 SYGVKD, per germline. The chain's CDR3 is CAISASPTGAYQPQHF. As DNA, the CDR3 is TGTGCCATCAGTGCCTCTCCGACAGGGGCGTATCAGCCCCAGCATTTT.

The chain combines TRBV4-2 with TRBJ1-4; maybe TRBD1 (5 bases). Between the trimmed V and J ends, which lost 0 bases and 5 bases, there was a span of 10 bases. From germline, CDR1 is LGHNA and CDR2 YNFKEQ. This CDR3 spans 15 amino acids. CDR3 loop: CASSQDGGSNEKLFF. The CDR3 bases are TGTGCCAGCAGCCAAGACGGGGGTTCAAATGAAAAACTGTTTTTT.

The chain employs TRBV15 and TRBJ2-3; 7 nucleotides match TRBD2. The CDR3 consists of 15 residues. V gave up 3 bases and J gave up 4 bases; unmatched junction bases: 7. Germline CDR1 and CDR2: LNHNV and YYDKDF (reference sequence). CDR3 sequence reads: CATSSEGGSSDTQYF. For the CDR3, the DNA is TGTGCCACCAGCAGCGAAGGCGGGAGTTCAGATACGCAGTATTTT.

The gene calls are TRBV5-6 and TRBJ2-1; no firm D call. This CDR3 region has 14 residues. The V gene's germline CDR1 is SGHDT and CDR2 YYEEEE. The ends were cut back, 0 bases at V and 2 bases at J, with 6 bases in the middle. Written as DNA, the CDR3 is TGTGCCAGCAGCTTGGGCAGGACCTACAATGAGCAGTTCTTC. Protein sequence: CASSLGRTYNEQFF.

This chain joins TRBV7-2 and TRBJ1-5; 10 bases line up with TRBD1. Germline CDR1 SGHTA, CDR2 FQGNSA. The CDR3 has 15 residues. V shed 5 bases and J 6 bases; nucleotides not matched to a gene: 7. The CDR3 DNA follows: TGTGCCAGCAGCCCGAGACAGGGGGCAGGTCAGCCCCAGCATTTT. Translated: CASSPRQGAGQPQHF.

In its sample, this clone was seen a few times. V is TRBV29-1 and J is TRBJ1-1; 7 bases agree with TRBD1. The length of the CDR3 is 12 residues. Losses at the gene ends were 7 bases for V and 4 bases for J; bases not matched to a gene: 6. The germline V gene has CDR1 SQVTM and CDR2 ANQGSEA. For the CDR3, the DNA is TGCAGCGGGGGGCAGGGGGGCACTGAAGCTTTCTTT. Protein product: CSGGQGGTEAFF.

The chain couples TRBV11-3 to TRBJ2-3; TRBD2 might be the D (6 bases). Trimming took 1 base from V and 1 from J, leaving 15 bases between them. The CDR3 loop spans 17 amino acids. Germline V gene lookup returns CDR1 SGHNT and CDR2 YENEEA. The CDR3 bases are TGTGCCAGCAGCTTAGTGGTCGGGAGTTCTGGCACAGATACGCAGTATTTT. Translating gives CASSLVVGSSGTDTQYF.

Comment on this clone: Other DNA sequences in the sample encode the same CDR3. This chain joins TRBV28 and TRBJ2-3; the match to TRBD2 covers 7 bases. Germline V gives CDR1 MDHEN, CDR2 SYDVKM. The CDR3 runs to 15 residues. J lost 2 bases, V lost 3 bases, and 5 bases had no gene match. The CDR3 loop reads CASSLPSGLTDTQYF. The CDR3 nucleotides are TGTGCCAGCAGTTTGCCTAGCGGCCTCACAGATACGCAGTATTTT.

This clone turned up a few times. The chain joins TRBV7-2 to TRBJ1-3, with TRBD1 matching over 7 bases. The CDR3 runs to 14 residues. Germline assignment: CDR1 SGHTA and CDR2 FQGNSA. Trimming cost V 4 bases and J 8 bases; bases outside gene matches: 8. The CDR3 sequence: CASSSTGNLDTIYF. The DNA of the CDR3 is TGTGCCAGCAGCTCGACAGGGAATTTGGACACCATATATTTT.

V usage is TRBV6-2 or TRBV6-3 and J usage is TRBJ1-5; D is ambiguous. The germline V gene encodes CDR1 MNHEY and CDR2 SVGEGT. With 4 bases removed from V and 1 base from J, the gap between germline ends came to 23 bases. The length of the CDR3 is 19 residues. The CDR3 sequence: CASSFLSLTSWRSNQPQHF. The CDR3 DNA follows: TGTGCCAGCAGTTTTTTATCCCTGACCAGTTGGAGAAGCAATCAGCCCCAGCATTTT.

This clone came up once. The CDR3 DNA reads TGTGCCAGCTCACCAGGACAGGGGGGCGCAGATACGCAGTATTTT. Translation: CASSPGQGGADTQYF. V and J are TRBV18 and TRBJ2-3; the match to TRBD1 covers 10 bases. This CDR3 has 15 residues. V shed 2 bases and J 4 bases; nucleotides not matched to a gene: 3. Germline V gene lookup returns CDR1 KGHSH and CDR2 LQKENI.

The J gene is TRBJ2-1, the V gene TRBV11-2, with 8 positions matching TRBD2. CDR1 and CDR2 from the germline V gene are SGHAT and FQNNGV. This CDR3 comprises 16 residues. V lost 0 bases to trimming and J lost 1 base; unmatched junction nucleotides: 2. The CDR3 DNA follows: TGTGCCAGCAGCTTAGATGGCGGGGGGTCCTACAATGAGCAGTTCTTC. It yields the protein CASSLDGGGSYNEQFF.

CDR3 residues: CAQTQGPGTEAFF. As DNA, the CDR3 is TGTGCACAAACCCAGGGGCCCGGCACTGAAGCTTTCTTT. The chain joins TRBV5-3 to TRBJ1-1; D might be TRBD1 (6 bases). TRBV5-3 is filed as an ORF, its function uncertain. The CDR3 totals 13 residues.